Included here is one T cell receptor beta chain sequence, with context. Its antigen remains unknown. Treatment indicated: roughly 10-day PBMC culture with coronavirus spike peptide pools or control peptides (ViraFEST assay). In this cohort, PCR tests turned positive between March and December 2020, predating US Alpha, Beta and Delta variants. Each well held around 2 million PBMCs in IL-2 (around 10 IU/ml) medium with around 9.4 ug/ml peptide pools. At the Johns Hopkins FTIC core, DNA taken from cultured CD4+ T cells was sequenced by way of the Oncomine TCR Beta short-read assay. TCRdb reanalysed the PCR reads using MiXCR and keeps one entry per CDR3 protein. The sample lists 10,000 to 15,000 distinct CDR3 sequences; about 56% were seen once. This specimen comes from a study of vaccination and CD4 T cells after COVID-19. Study-wide context: Six males and four females, two Hispanic, made up the convalescents. The control cultures got either a CEFX pool, an HIV-1 Nef pool, or no peptide at all.

The material sequenced was CD4+ T cells from blood, cultured in vitro. The sequence was collected from a human donor who had recovered from COVID-19.

The CDR3 is CASRLKGPYLEAFF. The CDR3 DNA follows: TGTGCCAGCAGATTGAAAGGGCCCTACCTTGAAGCTTTCTTT. The chain carries TRBV6-2 or TRBV6-3 and TRBJ1-1; D ambiguous. The CDR3 contains 14 residues. V was trimmed by 6 bases and J by 7 bases, leaving 18 bases between them. Germline assignment: CDR1 MNHEY and CDR2 SVGEGT.